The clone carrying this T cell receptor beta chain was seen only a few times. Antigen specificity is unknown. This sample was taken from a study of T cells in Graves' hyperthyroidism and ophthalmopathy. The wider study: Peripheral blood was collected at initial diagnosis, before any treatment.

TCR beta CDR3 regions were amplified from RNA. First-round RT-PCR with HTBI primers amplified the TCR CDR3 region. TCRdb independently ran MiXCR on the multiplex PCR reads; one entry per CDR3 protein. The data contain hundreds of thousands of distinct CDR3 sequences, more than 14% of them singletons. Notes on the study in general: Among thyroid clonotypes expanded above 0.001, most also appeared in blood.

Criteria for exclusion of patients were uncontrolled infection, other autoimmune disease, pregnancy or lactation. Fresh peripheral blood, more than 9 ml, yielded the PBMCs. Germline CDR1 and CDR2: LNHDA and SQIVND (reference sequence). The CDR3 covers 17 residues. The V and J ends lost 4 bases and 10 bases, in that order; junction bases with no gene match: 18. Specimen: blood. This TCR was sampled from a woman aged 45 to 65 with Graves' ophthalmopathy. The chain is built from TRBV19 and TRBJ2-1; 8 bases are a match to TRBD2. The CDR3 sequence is CASSTTRRTSLWGEQFF. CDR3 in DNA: TGTGCCAGTAGTACCACCCGGAGGACTAGCCTGTGGGGGGAGCAGTTCTTC.